Below are 16 T cell receptor beta chains sequenced from a single sample in a study of chemoradiotherapy in HPV16-positive cancers. Libraries were prepared by immunoSEQ multiplex PCR; TCRdb keeps only in-frame clonotypes and omits some of them. The table shows 15,000 to 20,000 clones, with more than 60% occurring only once. The specimen was collected from a patient who underwent chemoradiotherapy. These receptors originate from a human donor with HPV-associated anogenital cancer.

In its sample, this clone was seen once. The chain combines TRBV2 with TRBJ2-1; D possibly corresponds to TRBD1 (6 bases). V dropped 2 bases and J dropped 3 bases, with 8 bases sitting between them. Per germline, CDR1 SNHLY and CDR2 FYNNEI. CDR3 length equals 14 residues. The CDR3 region is CASSERQVYNEQFF. The CDR3 nucleotides are TGTGCCAGCAGTGAAAGACAGGTCTACAATGAGCAGTTCTTC.

The chain joins TRBV7-2 to TRBJ1-5; tentatively, D is TRBD1 (6 bases). V was trimmed by 5 bases and J by 5 bases, leaving 16 bases between them. The CDR3 sequence is 15 residues long. In germline, CDR1 is SGHTA, CDR2 FQGNSA. The CDR3 nucleotides read TGTGCCAGCAGCCACGGGACACCTAGGGATCAGCCCCAGCATTTT. This encodes CASSHGTPRDQPQHF.

This chain joins TRBV27 and TRBJ1-3, with D perhaps TRBD1 (7 bases). The J call is uncertain, as TRBJ2-2 better fits the DNA end. The CDR3 has 16 amino acids. Per germline, CDR1 MNHEY and CDR2 SMNVEV (reference sequence). The CDR3 nucleotides are TGTGCCAGCAGTCCGCTAGGGGGCGGGGAGACCGGGGAGCTGTTTTTT. This sequence encodes CASSPLGGGETGELFF.

The chain joins TRBV6-5 to TRBJ1-6; D not resolved. The CDR3 sequence is 12 residues long. The germline V gene has CDR1 MNHEY and CDR2 SVGAGI. V was clipped by 2 bases and J by 7 bases, with 3 bases between them. The CDR3, as DNA: TGTGCCAGCAGTTACCCAAATTCACCCCTCCACTTT. Translating gives CASSYPNSPLHF.

This chain links TRBV10-3 with TRBJ2-7, with a weak D call TRBD1 (5 bases). The CDR3 runs to 13 residues. The V end was cut by 6 bases, the J end by 2 bases, with 11 bases between. The germline V gene has CDR1 ENHRY and CDR2 SYGVKD. The CDR3 protein is CAISNRQTYEQYF. DNA for the CDR3: TGTGCCATCAGCAACAGACAGACCTACGAGCAGTACTTC.

The chain uses TRBV30 and TRBJ2-5; possible D gene TRBD2, 6 bases. The assigned J gene may be wrong: the sequence end matches TRBJ2-7 better. The germline V gene has CDR1 GTSNPN and CDR2 SVGIG (reference sequence). There are 15 residues in the CDR3. The CDR3 coding sequence is TGTGCCTGGGGGGGAGGAAGGCTTAGCTCCTACGAGCAGTACTTC. Translation: CAWGGGRLSSYEQYF.

J is TRBJ1-2 and V is TRBV11-3, with D hard to call. With 0 bases removed from V and 3 bases from J, the gap between germline ends came to 11 bases. The V gene's germline CDR1 is SGHNT and CDR2 YENEEA. CDR3 size: 15 residues. CDR3 residues: CASSLDKGLDYGYTF. The CDR3 bases are TGTGCCAGCAGCTTAGATAAGGGCCTAGACTATGGCTACACCTTC.

The chain uses TRBV6-1 and TRBJ1-2, with 8 positions matching TRBD1. Germline V lookup: CDR1 MNHNS, CDR2 SASEGT. Trimming at V came to 6 bases and at J to 5 bases, leaving 8 bases not matched to a gene. CDR3 size: 14 residues. CDR3 DNA sequence: TGTGCCAGCAGGTACCCTGACAGGGGATATGGCTACACCTTC. This codes for CASRYPDRGYGYTF.

J is TRBJ1-2 and V is TRBV7-3; 7 nucleotides line up with TRBD1. Per the germline V gene, CDR1 is SGHTA and CDR2 is FQGTGA. The CDR3 sequence is 17 residues long. V lost 5 bases, J lost 7 bases, and 19 bases stayed unmatched. The CDR3 spells CASSPTGYGVLSGGYTF. The CDR3 DNA reads TGTGCCAGCAGCCCGACAGGGTACGGGGTTCTATCGGGTGGCTACACCTTC.

This chain uses TRBV9 with TRBJ2-1; 12 nucleotides match TRBD2. The ends lost 2 bases at V and 5 bases at J; junction bases unmatched: 8. The V gene's germline CDR1 is SGDLS and CDR2 YYNGEE. The CDR3 length is 17 residues. CDR3 sequence (DNA): TGTGCCAGCAGCGTGGCACTAGCGGGGGGCCCACACAATGAGCAGTTCTTC. Encoded protein: CASSVALAGGPHNEQFF.

In this sample, this clone turned up a few times. V gene TRBV5-1 combines with J gene TRBJ2-2, with D possibly TRBD2 on 6 matching bases. The V end lost 1 base, the J end lost 7 bases, and 11 bases lay between the germline ends. The germline CDR1 and CDR2 sequences are SGHRS and YFSETQ. CDR3 length: 14 amino acids. The CDR3 DNA is TGCGCCAGCAGCTTGTCTATGGGAGGCGGGGAGCTGTTTTTT. Protein: CASSLSMGGGELFF.

This clone was seen a single time. This rearrangement joins TRBV5-8 to TRBJ2-3; D possibly corresponds to TRBD1 (6 bases). This CDR3 region has 15 residues. The germline gives CDR1 SGHTS, CDR2 YDEGEE. V dropped 3 bases and J dropped 2 bases, with 13 bases sitting between them. The CDR3 DNA is TGTGCCAGCAGCTCCGGCGCAGGGGACACAGATACGCAGTATTTT. It is translated as CASSSGAGDTDTQYF.

The chain recombines TRBV7-6 with TRBJ2-7, with D unclear. Deletions cut 4 bases from V and 2 bases from J, with 15 bases between. CDR1 and CDR2 from the germline V gene are SGHVS and FNYEAQ. The CDR3 contains 15 residues. In nucleotides, the CDR3 is TGTGCCAGCAGCTCCACGGCGCAGGCGACCTACGAGCAGTACTTC. Protein sequence: CASSSTAQATYEQYF.

The table lists this clone with a count of one. The chain joins TRBV14 to TRBJ1-2; D may be TRBD1 (5 bases). The CDR3 is made up of 15 amino acids. V was cut by 2 bases and J by 8 bases, with 18 bases left in between. Germline V CDR1 and CDR2: SGHDN, FVKESK. CDR3 in amino acids: CASSQSRDRLRGYTF. For the CDR3, the DNA is TGTGCCAGCAGCCAATCAAGGGACCGACTCCGGGGCTACACCTTC.

V is TRBV7-2 and J is TRBJ1-1, with D uncertain. This CDR3 is 16 amino acids long. Germline V CDR1 and CDR2: SGHTA, FQGNSA. Between the trimmed V and J ends, which lost 5 bases and 5 bases, there was a span of 21 bases. CDR3 DNA sequence: TGTGCCAGCAGCCGATTTACCCGGGGAGGAGGGACTGAAGCTTTCTTT. It yields the protein CASSRFTRGGGTEAFF.

The chain uses TRBV5-1 and TRBJ1-1; no clear D. The CDR3 spans 12 residues. Germline values: CDR1 SGHRS, CDR2 YFSETQ. Deletions cut 1 base from V and 11 bases from J, with 12 bases between. CDR3 sequence reads: CASSLIGDWAFF. Written as DNA, the CDR3 is TGCGCCAGCAGCTTGATCGGGGATTGGGCTTTCTTT.